These T cell receptor beta chains were read from a single sample in a study of CD8 T cells in Susac syndrome. TCRdb itself ran the immunoSEQ multiplex PCR reads through MiXCR, one entry per CDR3 protein. The sample holds 110,000 or so distinct CDR3 sequences; approximately 96% are singletons and the top ten take more than 0.08%. The sequenced sample consisted of CD4+ T cells from PBMCs. These receptor sequences come from a human donor in good health. CDR3s include the opening cysteine and the closing phenylalanine or tryptophan.

V	J	CDR3
TRBV2	TRBJ1-6	CATRTDANSPLHF
TRBV3-1	TRBJ2-1	CARVSGRGPNEQFF
TRBV11-3	TRBJ2-5	CASSARQQGLGETQYF
TRBV30	TRBJ2-7	CAWSGTDYEQYF
TRBV3-1	TRBJ1-5	CASSQAGGQNQPQHF
TRBV7-2	-	CASSLTGTTLFF
TRBV29-1	TRBJ1-1	CSVAISNTEAFF
TRBV5-6	TRBJ2-6	CASSSWDLLNVLTF
TRBV6-6	TRBJ1-1	CASSYGGGNTEAFF
TRBV20-1	TRBJ2-1	CSAGSSYNEQFF
TRBV7-2	TRBJ2-2	CASSPRGDLHTGELFF
TRBV5-1	TRBJ1-6	CASSLGDRTNSPLHF
TRBV6-5	TRBJ2-5	CASSYGSGGQETQYF
TRBV23-1	TRBJ2-4	CASSPPSTRKKAKNIQYF
TRBV2	TRBJ2-5	CASKTGGETQYF
TRBV7-9	TRBJ2-7	CASSPENRDRSSYEQYF
TRBV9	TRBJ2-7	CASSVAEFSYEQYF
TRBV4-3	TRBJ2-5	CASSQLAGDQETQYF
TRBV28	TRBJ2-7	CASATSGVYEQYF
TRBV4-1	TRBJ2-7	CASSQDPGLADSEQYF
TRBV4-1	TRBJ1-3	CASSQSLDRGLGNTIYF
TRBV20-1	TRBJ2-2	CSARDMGRGNTGELFF
TRBV29-1	TRBJ1-4	CSVEGGGFSNEKLFF
TRBV12-3/TRBV12-4	TRBJ2-5	CASSPTGYRETQYF
TRBV7-2	TRBJ1-2	CASTPRNEYGYTF
TRBV30	TRBJ2-7	CAWTGGHSYEQYF
TRBV3-1	TRBJ1-2	CASSQRGAANYGYTF
TRBV6-2/TRBV6-3	TRBJ2-5	CASTQSETQYF
TRBV7-2	TRBJ1-5	CASSLHHTGQPQHF
TRBV19	TRBJ1-2	CASSLTGVGYTF
TRBV9	TRBJ2-5	CASSVASGVGQETQYF
TRBV20-1	TRBJ1-1	CSAHDRQNTEAFF
TRBV7-2	TRBJ2-5	CASSPAGVQETQYF
TRBV7-2	TRBJ2-1	CASSYGGGREQFF
TRBV2	TRBJ2-7	CASRPDNYEQYF
TRBV5-1	TRBJ2-1	CASSPGLADDNEQFF
TRBV4-3	TRBJ1-1	CASSLGSNTEAFF
TRBV12-3/TRBV12-4	TRBJ1-5	CASSEAGGPQHF
TRBV5-8	TRBJ2-2	CASRSRQGIGELFF
TRBV5-1	TRBJ1-1	CASSGLGGLNTEAFF
TRBV6-1	TRBJ2-5	CASRQGEAETQYF